These T cell receptor beta chains were read from a single sample in a study of T cells in Graves' hyperthyroidism and ophthalmopathy. One entry per CDR3 protein results from TCRdb running MiXCR on the multiplex PCR reads. The data contain more than 650,000 distinct CDR3 sequences, roughly 15% of them seen just once; the ten biggest clones take up roughly 10%. The source material was blood. The receptor source for this set is a woman aged 18-35 years with Graves' hyperthyroidism. Each CDR3 is given with its conserved first and last residue. A D gene is named only where the DNA matches it firmly. Not all rows give a size; the values are once, few, many and, for expanded clones, a class.

cdr3_length j_call v_call clone_size d_call cdr3_aa cdr3_nt
12 TRBJ2-5 TRBV2 - - CASSGDRETQYF TGTGCCAGCAGTGGTGACAGGGAGACCCAGTACTTC
17 TRBJ2-7 TRBV5-1 - TRBD2 CASSPGRTSGSLYEQYF TGCGCCAGCAGCCCCGGAAGGACTAGCGGGAGTCTCTACGAGCAGTACTTC
19 TRBJ1-6 TRBV25-1 few TRBD1 CASSEGTGGGWTYNSPLHF TGTGCCAGCAGTGAGGGGACAGGTGGAGGATGGACCTATAATTCACCCCTCCACTTT
13 TRBJ2-1 TRBV12-3/TRBV12-4 - TRBD2 CASSLGGGGEQFF TGTGCCAGCAGTTTAGGGGGGGGGGGTGAGCAGTTCTTC
14 TRBJ2-7 TRBV7-9 many - CASSPGSFTYEQYF TGTGCCAGCAGCCCCGGGAGTTTCACCTACGAGCAGTACTTC
15 TRBJ1-4 TRBV2 - - CASGGRPGINEKLFF TGTGCCAGCGGTGGACGCCCAGGAATTAATGAAAAACTGTTTTTT
15 TRBJ1-6 TRBV20-1 - - CSAREMARANSPLHF TGCAGTGCTAGAGAAATGGCCAGGGCTAATTCACCCCTCCACTTT
17 TRBJ2-3 TRBV2 many TRBD1 CASRFRGGTGATDTQYF TGTGCCAGCAGGTTTCGCGGTGGGACAGGAGCCACAGATACGCAGTATTTT
12 TRBJ2-3 TRBV7-9 many - CASRLYTDTQYF TGTGCCAGCAGGCTGTACACAGATACGCAGTATTTT
13 TRBJ1-4 TRBV11-2 - - CASSLRGEEKLFF TGTGCCAGCAGCTTGAGGGGAGAGGAAAAACTGTTTTTT
14 TRBJ2-7 TRBV5-1 - - CASSPLVRRGEQYF TGCGCCAGCAGCCCCCTGGTTAGAAGGGGCGAGCAGTACTTC
13 TRBJ2-5 TRBV11-2 many - CASSLVVEETQYF TGTGCCAGCAGCTTAGTGGTAGAAGAGACCCAGTACTTC
11 TRBJ1-1 TRBV29-1 many - CSGARNTEAFF TGCAGCGGAGCCCGGAACACTGAAGCTTTCTTT
17 TRBJ2-1 TRBV24-1 - - CATSDPLREGSYNEQFF TGTGCCACCAGTGATCCCCTAAGAGAAGGGAGCTACAATGAGCAGTTCTTC
11 TRBJ2-1 TRBV10-3 - - CAIRKGSEQFF TGTGCCATCAGGAAGGGTAGCGAGCAGTTCTTC
16 TRBJ2-4 TRBV7-2 few - CASSDLYRERKNIQYF TGTGCCAGCAGCGACCTTTACCGGGAGCGCAAAAACATTCAGTACTTC
12 TRBJ1-4 TRBV7-9 few - CASSQSREKLFF TGTGCCAGCAGCCAATCCCGGGAAAAACTGTTTTTT
14 TRBJ1-3 TRBV28 - - CASPTVALGNTIYF TGTGCCAGCCCGACAGTCGCACTAGGAAACACCATATATTTT
14 TRBJ1-2 TRBV18 few - CASSPERTPSGYTF TGTGCCAGCTCACCTGAAAGGACACCGTCGGGCTACACCTTC
15 TRBJ2-7 TRBV7-8 few TRBD1 CASSLGVTGSYEQYF TGTGCCAGCAGCTTGGGGGTGACAGGGTCCTACGAGCAGTACTTC
16 TRBJ2-2 TRBV11-2 few - CASSLFQGLGTGELFF TGTGCCAGCAGCTTATTTCAAGGGCTGGGGACCGGGGAGCTGTTTTTT
13 TRBJ1-2 TRBV9 few - CASSGSGVYGYTF TGTGCCAGCAGCGGCTCAGGGGTTTATGGCTACACCTTC
14 TRBJ1-2 TRBV30 many TRBD1 CALGQGALNYGYTF TGTGCCCTAGGACAGGGGGCTTTAAACTATGGCTACACCTTC
17 TRBJ2-5 TRBV11-2 many - CASSFGSGLGAFETQYF TGTGCCAGCAGCTTCGGGTCCGGGCTTGGGGCTTTCGAGACCCAGTACTTC
15 TRBJ2-7 TRBV24-1 - - CATSDSWGSSYEQYF TGTGCCACCAGTGACAGTTGGGGGAGCTCCTACGAGCAGTACTTC
12 TRBJ2-5 TRBV12-3/TRBV12-4 many - CASSFSVETQYF TGTGCCAGCAGTTTTTCGGTAGAGACCCAGTACTTC
12 TRBJ2-1 TRBV12-5 few - CASGLSGNEQFF TGTGCTAGTGGTTTGTCGGGCAATGAGCAGTTCTTC
14 TRBJ2-3 TRBV7-9 many - CASSPRAAQDTQYF TGTGCCAGCAGCCCCCGGGCCGCTCAGGATACGCAGTATTTT
19 TRBJ2-1 TRBV6-2/TRBV6-3 - TRBD2 CASNPSGTVGGYSYNEQFF TGTGCCAGCAACCCAAGCGGGACTGTAGGAGGATATTCCTACAATGAGCAGTTCTTC
14 TRBJ2-1 TRBV7-2 - TRBD2 CASSSGLRYNEQFF TGTGCCAGCAGCTCGGGACTACGTTACAATGAGCAGTTCTTC
12 TRBJ2-5 TRBV7-9 few - CASSEIREAQYF TGTGCCAGCAGCGAAATAAGGGAGGCCCAGTACTTC
15 TRBJ2-2 TRBV3-1 few - CASSPFSADTGELFF TGTGCCAGCAGCCCCTTCTCAGCGGACACCGGGGAGCTGTTTTTT
16 TRBJ2-1 TRBV20-1 many TRBD2 CSASNTGTSVGNEQFF TGCAGTGCTTCCAACACCGGGACTAGTGTCGGCAATGAGCAGTTCTTC
13 TRBJ1-6 TRBV30 many - CAWSKDGGSALHF TGTGCCTGGAGTAAGGACGGGGGTTCGGCCCTCCACTTT
17 TRBJ2-3 TRBV7-3 many - CASSSRIAAPSTDTQYF TGTGCCAGCAGCTCCAGGATAGCGGCCCCTAGCACAGATACGCAGTATTTT
15 TRBJ1-3 TRBV18 many - CASSPGTSSGNTIYF TGTGCCAGCTCACCAGGGACTTCCTCTGGAAACACCATATATTTT
16 TRBJ2-5 TRBV18 many - CASSPLGGGSKETQYF TGTGCCAGCTCACCACTTGGGGGCGGATCAAAAGAGACCCAGTACTTC
19 TRBJ2-2 TRBV25-1 - TRBD2 CASSEQIGLAGTNTGELFF TGTGCCAGCAGTGAACAAATAGGACTAGCGGGGACTAACACCGGGGAGCTGTTTTTT
15 TRBJ1-4 TRBV5-5 few - CASSLRSTGVEKLFF TGTGCCAGCAGCTTGAGGTCGACCGGGGTTGAAAAACTGTTTTTT
16 TRBJ1-4 TRBV27 - - CASSLHGPGTNEKLFF TGTGCCAGCAGTTTACACGGCCCTGGCACCAATGAAAAACTGTTTTTT
13 TRBJ2-2 TRBV30 - - CAWSEMGTGELFF TGTGCCTGGAGTGAGATGGGGACCGGGGAGCTGTTTTTT
13 TRBJ1-3 TRBV13 - - CASTPNRGNAIYF TGTGCCAGCACCCCGAACAGAGGAAACGCCATATATTTT
19 TRBJ2-4 TRBV11-2 few TRBD2 CASSLLGTSGSRGKNIQYF TGTGCCAGCAGCTTGCTAGGGACTAGCGGGAGTCGGGGCAAAAACATTCAGTACTTC
13 TRBJ2-1 TRBV30 many TRBD1 CAQGTGGAAEQFF TGTGCCCAGGGGACAGGGGGCGCGGCTGAGCAGTTCTTC
15 TRBJ2-2 TRBV19 - - CASSIDGGRTGELFF TGTGCCAGTAGTATAGACGGGGGGCGAACCGGGGAGCTGTTTTTT
15 TRBJ2-1 TRBV7-3 - TRBD2 CASSLPASGYNEQFF TGTGCCAGCAGCTTACCCGCTAGCGGATACAATGAGCAGTTCTTC
13 TRBJ2-1 TRBV6-1 - - CASSPITRNEQFF TGTGCCAGCAGCCCAATTACTAGGAATGAGCAGTTCTTC